Shown below are 30 T cell receptor beta chains from a single sample sequenced in a study of T cells expressing NK-cell markers. TCRdb processed the 5' RACE reads again and assigns one entry to each CDR3 protein, with no DNA. There are 140,000 to 150,000 distinct CDR3 sequences in the sample, with 12% held by the top ten. Sample: blood T cells: a sorted CD56 or NKG2C T cell subset, CD4+ or CD8+ T cells, or bulk PBMC T cells (not recorded which). These TCRs come from a man between 18 and 35 years old in good health.

This sequence joins TRBV7-2 and TRBJ2-1; TCRdb's D call, TRBD1, is unchecked because there is no DNA. The CDR3 loop spans 13 amino acids. Per germline, CDR1 SGHTA and CDR2 FQGNSA. The CDR3 is CASSPGTTNEQFF.

V is TRBV25-1 and J is TRBJ1-4; TCRdb reports TRBD1, a call that lacks DNA to check it against. Per the germline V gene, CDR1 is MGHDK and CDR2 is SYGVNS. CDR3 length: 14 amino acids. The CDR3 region is CASTTGGWTEKLFF.

The gene calls are TRBV28 and TRBJ2-3. Looked up from germline, CDR1 is MDHEN and CDR2 is SYDVKM. The CDR3 has 15 residues. The CDR3 here is CASSLVGSSTDTQYF.

This sequence joins TRBV6-4 and TRBJ2-1; TCRdb's D call, TRBD1, is unchecked because there is no DNA. From germline, CDR1 is MRHNA and CDR2 SNTAGT. This CDR3 has 15 residues. CDR3 sequence reads: CASSDYDRGIDEQFF.

V gene TRBV6-5 combines with J gene TRBJ2-3. Looked up from germline, CDR1 is MNHEY and CDR2 is SVGAGI. CDR3 length: 14 amino acids. This CDR3 reads CASSYLLETDTQYF.

V gene TRBV7-6 combines with J gene TRBJ2-2; lacking DNA, the TRBD1 call made by TCRdb goes unchecked. The length of the CDR3 is 16 residues. The germline gives CDR1 SGHVS, CDR2 FNYEAQ. The chain's CDR3 is CASSPSGVAGTGELFF.

The V gene is TRBV19, the J gene TRBJ2-5; absent DNA, TCRdb's TRBD1 call cannot be checked. The V gene's germline CDR1 is LNHDA and CDR2 SQIVND (reference sequence). The CDR3 length is 14 residues. The CDR3 region is CASSNWDSQETQYF.

The chain's CDR3 is CASIQTGILNEQFF. The chain couples TRBV12-3 or TRBV12-4 to TRBJ2-1; as DNA is missing, the TRBD1 call by TCRdb cannot be tested. The length of the CDR3 is 14 residues.

This chain uses TRBV6-1 with TRBJ2-2; the D call from TCRdb, TRBD1, cannot be confirmed without DNA. The germline gives CDR1 MNHNS, CDR2 SASEGT. There are 15 residues in the CDR3. This CDR3 reads CASSEVLRGTGELFF.

This chain's CDR3 is CASSLEAGVAGYEQYF. V usage is TRBV7-8 and J usage is TRBJ2-7; TCRdb returns TRBD2, unconfirmable since there is no DNA. Germline values: CDR1 SGHVS, CDR2 FQNEAQ. The CDR3 runs to 16 residues. Combining the CDR3 with reference TRBV7-8 and TRBJ2-7 gives the whole variable domain GAGVSQSPRYKVAKRGQDVALRCDPISGHVSLFWYQQALGQGPEFLTYFQNEAQLDKSGLPSDRFFAERPEGSVSTLKIQRTQQEDSAVYLCASSLEAGVAGYEQYFGPGTRLTVT.

The rearrangement joins TRBV10-2 to TRBJ2-2; no DNA is available, so the TRBD1 call from TCRdb remains unchecked. The CDR3 runs to 15 residues. CDR1 is WSHSY, CDR2 SAAADI, per germline. The CDR3 sequence: CASSEQGTTTGELFF.

The chain recombines TRBV7-9 with TRBJ2-1; TCRdb indicates TRBD1, and absent DNA this call remains unverified. Germline lookup yields CDR1 SEHNR and CDR2 FQNEAQ (reference sequence). This CDR3 spans 16 amino acids. The CDR3 sequence: CASSTALAGGEFEQFF.

This chain links TRBV10-3 with TRBJ2-1. This CDR3 is 12 amino acids long. Germline loops: CDR1 ENHRY, CDR2 SYGVKD. The CDR3 region is CAISEGQNEQFF.

The V and J genes are TRBV6-6 and TRBJ1-5; TCRdb reports TRBD1, a call that lacks DNA to check it against. Germline CDR1 MNHNY, CDR2 SVGAGI (reference sequence). This CDR3 is 13 amino acids long. The CDR3: CASRKDGEWPQHF.

This sequence joins TRBV11-2 and TRBJ2-1; TCRdb lists TRBD1, though no DNA is available to test this call. Per germline, CDR1 SGHAT and CDR2 FQNNGV. This CDR3 comprises 17 residues. CDR3 sequence reads: CASSTPRGETYKNEQFF. The full variable domain, rest sourced from reference TRBV11-2 and TRBJ2-1, is EAGVAQSPRYKIIEKRQSVAFWCNPISGHATLYWYQQILGQGPKLLIQFQNNGVVDDSQLPKDRFSAERLKGVDSTLKIQPAKLEDSAVYLCASSTPRGETYKNEQFFGPGTRLTVL.

The chain carries TRBV12-3 or TRBV12-4 and TRBJ1-6. The CDR3 contains 13 residues. CDR3: CASSSGVNSPLHF.

The chain is built from TRBV6-5 and TRBJ2-1. This CDR3 is built from 12 residues. Looked up from germline, CDR1 is MNHEY and CDR2 is SVGAGI. This CDR3 reads CASRTSFNEQFF.

V and J are TRBV7-8 and TRBJ2-2. Germline V gene sequence: CDR1 SGHVS, CDR2 FQNEAQ. The CDR3 is made up of 13 amino acids. This chain's CDR3 is CASSLMGTGELFF.

The V and J genes are TRBV7-8 and TRBJ2-7; TCRdb lists TRBD1, though no DNA is available to test this call. The germline V gene has CDR1 SGHVS and CDR2 FQNEAQ. The CDR3 has 16 amino acids. The CDR3 loop reads CASSLAAGQGAYEQYF.

The chain couples TRBV4-3 to TRBJ2-7; there is no DNA to check the TCRdb D call of TRBD2. The CDR3 length is 13 residues. In germline, CDR1 is LGHNA, CDR2 YSLEER. The CDR3 sequence: CASSQDPREGQYF.

The chain uses TRBV5-6 and TRBJ2-2; no DNA is available, so the TRBD1 call from TCRdb remains unchecked. This CDR3 has 13 residues. Germline assignment: CDR1 SGHDT and CDR2 YYEEEE. The CDR3 protein is CASNLSPTGELFF.

The J gene is TRBJ2-7, the V gene TRBV10-3. CDR3 size: 15 residues. Germline V lookup: CDR1 ENHRY, CDR2 SYGVKD. CDR3 region: CAIRPSQGATYEQYF.

The chain is built from TRBV12-3 or TRBV12-4 and TRBJ1-6. The CDR3 has 13 residues. The CDR3 region is CASSLADGSPLHF.

The V call is TRBV5-1, the J call TRBJ1-2. CDR1 SGHRS and CDR2 YFSETQ come from the germline V gene. This CDR3 contains 14 residues. CDR3 region: CASSLVRASDGYTF.

The rearrangement links TRBV11-1 to TRBJ2-1; the TCRdb call, TRBD2, lacks DNA for checking. This CDR3 contains 19 residues. Germline CDR1 reads SGHAT; CDR2 reads FQDESV (reference sequence). The CDR3 sequence: CASSFPGLATNSSYNEQFF.

V usage is TRBV5-1 and J usage is TRBJ2-3; TCRdb lists TRBD1, though no DNA is available to test this call. The CDR3 has 18 residues. Germline V gene data show CDR1 as SGHRS and CDR2 as YFSETQ. The CDR3 region is CASSLASGQGLYTDTQYF. Supplemented by reference TRBV5-1 and TRBJ2-3, the full variable domain reads KAGVTQTPRYLIKTRGQQVTLSCSPISGHRSVSWYQQTPGQGLQFLFEYFSETQRNKGNFPGRFSGRQFSNSRSEMNVSTLELGDSALYLCASSLASGQGLYTDTQYFGPGTRLTVL.

CDR3 sequence reads: CASSPGTGQETQYF. The genes are TRBV18 and TRBJ2-5; the D call of TRBD1 rests on TCRdb alone, since no DNA is present to check it. Per germline, CDR1 KGHSH and CDR2 LQKENI. This CDR3 contains 14 residues.

The gene calls are TRBV29-1 and TRBJ2-5; TCRdb outputs TRBD2, but without DNA this stays unchecked. This CDR3 has 17 residues. Germline V CDR1 and CDR2: SQVTM, ANQGSEA. The CDR3 reads CSVAFSPGGHLGETQYF.

The J gene is TRBJ1-2, the V gene TRBV5-1. Germline lookup yields CDR1 SGHRS and CDR2 YFSETQ. This CDR3 contains 12 residues. The CDR3 here is CASSLYRVGYTF.

The chain has TRBV6-5 and TRBJ2-7. Germline loops: CDR1 MNHEY, CDR2 SVGAGI. CDR3 length: 14 amino acids. This CDR3 reads CASSYSGYSYEQYF.